This entry concerns a single T cell receptor (beta chain). The PCR used 60 Vbeta and 13 Jbeta primers. The repertoire was sequenced with immunoSEQ multiplex PCR; TCRdb's copy has only in-frame clones and lacks some. The table has about 150,000 clones, over 60% seen once; the top ten hold 3% to 4%. The CDR3 totals 20 residues. Germline V gene lookup returns CDR1 SGHAT and CDR2 FQNNGV. The germline V and J ends were trimmed by 0 bases and 4 bases, with 25 bases remaining between them. Each donor was healthy, and each was a bone marrow donor. The source of the sample is a study of cytomegalovirus exposure and HLA in healthy donors.

The TCR originated in a woman aged 40 to 55 in good health and CMV-seronegative. The chain carries TRBV11-2 and TRBJ2-1; D is perhaps TRBD2 (6 bases). Material: PBMCs. CDR3 in amino acids: CASSLDRSGVVSVTYNEQFF. The CDR3 coding sequence is TGTGCCAGCAGCTTAGACCGATCGGGGGTGGTGTCCGTTACTTACAATGAGCAGTTCTTC.